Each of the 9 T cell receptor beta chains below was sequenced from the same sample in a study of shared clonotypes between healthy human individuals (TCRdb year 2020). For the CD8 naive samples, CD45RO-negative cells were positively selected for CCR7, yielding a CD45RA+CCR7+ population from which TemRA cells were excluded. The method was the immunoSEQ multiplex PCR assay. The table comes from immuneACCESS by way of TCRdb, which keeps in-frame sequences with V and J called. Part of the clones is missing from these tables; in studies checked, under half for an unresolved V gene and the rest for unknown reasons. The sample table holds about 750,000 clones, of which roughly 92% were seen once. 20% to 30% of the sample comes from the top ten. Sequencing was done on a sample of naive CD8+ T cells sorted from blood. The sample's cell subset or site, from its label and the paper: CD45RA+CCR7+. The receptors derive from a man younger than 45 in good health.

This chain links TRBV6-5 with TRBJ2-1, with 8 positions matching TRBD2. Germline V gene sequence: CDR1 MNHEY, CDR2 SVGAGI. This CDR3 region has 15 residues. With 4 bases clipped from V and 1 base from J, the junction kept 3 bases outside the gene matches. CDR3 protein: CASSWREASYNEQFF. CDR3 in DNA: TGTGCCAGCAGTTGGCGGGAGGCTTCCTACAATGAGCAGTTCTTC.

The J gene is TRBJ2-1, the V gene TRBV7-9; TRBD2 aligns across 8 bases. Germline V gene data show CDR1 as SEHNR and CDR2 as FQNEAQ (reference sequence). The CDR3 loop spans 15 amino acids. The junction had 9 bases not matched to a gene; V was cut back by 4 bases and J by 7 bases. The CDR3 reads CASSSWGSGNNEQFF. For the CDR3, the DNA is TGTGCCAGCAGCTCATGGGGTAGCGGGAATAATGAGCAGTTCTTC.

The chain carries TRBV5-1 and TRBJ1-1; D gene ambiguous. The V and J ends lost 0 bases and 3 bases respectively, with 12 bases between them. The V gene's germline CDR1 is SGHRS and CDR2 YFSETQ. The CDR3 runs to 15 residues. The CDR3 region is CASSLGGYSDTEAFF. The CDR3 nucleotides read TGCGCCAGCAGCTTGGGCGGGTATTCGGACACTGAAGCTTTCTTT. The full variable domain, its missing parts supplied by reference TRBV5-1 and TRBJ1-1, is KAGVTQTPRYLIKTRGQQVTLSCSPISGHRSVSWYQQTPGQGLQFLFEYFSETQRNKGNFPGRFSGRQFSNSRSEMNVSTLELGDSALYLCASSLGGYSDTEAFFGQGTRLTVV.

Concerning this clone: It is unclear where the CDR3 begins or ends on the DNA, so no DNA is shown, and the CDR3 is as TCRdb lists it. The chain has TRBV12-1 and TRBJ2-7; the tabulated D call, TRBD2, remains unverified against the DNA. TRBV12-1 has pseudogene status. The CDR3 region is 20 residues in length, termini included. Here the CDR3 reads CASSFAGGSGNIEVKGEQYF.

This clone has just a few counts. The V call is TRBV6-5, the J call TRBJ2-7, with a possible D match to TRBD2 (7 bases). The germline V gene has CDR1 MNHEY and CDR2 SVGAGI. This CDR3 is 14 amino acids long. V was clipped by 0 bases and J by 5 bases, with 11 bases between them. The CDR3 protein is CASSYSRGGDEQYF. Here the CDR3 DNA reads TGTGCCAGCAGTTACTCGAGAGGGGGGGACGAGCAGTACTTC.

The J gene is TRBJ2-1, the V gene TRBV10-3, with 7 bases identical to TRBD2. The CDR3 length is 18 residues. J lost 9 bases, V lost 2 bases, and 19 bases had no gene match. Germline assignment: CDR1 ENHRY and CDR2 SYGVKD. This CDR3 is CAISELCSGTTLSCEQFF. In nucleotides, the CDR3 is TGTGCCATCAGTGAGCTTTGCTCCGGGACTACATTATCGTGTGAGCAGTTCTTC.

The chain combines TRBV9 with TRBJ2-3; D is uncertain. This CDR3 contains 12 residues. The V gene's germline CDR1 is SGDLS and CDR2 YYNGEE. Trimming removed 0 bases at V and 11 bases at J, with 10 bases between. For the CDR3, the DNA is TGTGCCAGCAGCGTAGACCCCATGGGGCAGTATTTT. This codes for CASSVDPMGQYF. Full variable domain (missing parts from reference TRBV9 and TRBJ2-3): DSGVTQTPKHLITATGQRVTLRCSPRSGDLSVYWYQQSLDQGLQFLIQYYNGEERAKGNILERFSAQQFPDLHSELNLSSLELGDSALYFCASSVDPMGQYFGPGTRLTVL.

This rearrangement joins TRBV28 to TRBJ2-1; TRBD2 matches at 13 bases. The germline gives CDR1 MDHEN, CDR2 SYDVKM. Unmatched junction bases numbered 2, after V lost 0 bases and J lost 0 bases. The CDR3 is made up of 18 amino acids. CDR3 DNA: TGTGCCAGCAGTTTATGGACTAGCGGGAGGAGCTCCTACAATGAGCAGTTCTTC. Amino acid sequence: CASSLWTSGRSSYNEQFF.

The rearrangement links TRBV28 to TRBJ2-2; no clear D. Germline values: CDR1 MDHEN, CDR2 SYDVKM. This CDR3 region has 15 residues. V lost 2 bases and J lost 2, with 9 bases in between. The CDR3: CASSLTSPNTGELFF. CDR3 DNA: TGTGCCAGCAGTTTAACAAGCCCAAACACCGGGGAGCTGTTTTTT. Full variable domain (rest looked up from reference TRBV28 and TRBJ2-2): DVKVTQSSRYLVKRTGEKVFLECVQDMDHENMFWYRQDPGLGLRLIYFSYDVKMKEKGDIPEGYSVSREKKERFSLILESASTNQTSMYLCASSLTSPNTGELFFGEGSRLTVL.